This is a list of T cell receptor beta chains from one sample in a study of T-cell memory formation after mild COVID-19. MiXCR, run by TCRdb on the 5' RACE reads, gives a single entry per CDR3 protein. This table has under 550,000 distinct CDR3 sequences, about 18% appearing once. Input material: PBMCs or a T cell subset sorted from them (not recorded which). The receptors originated from an adult woman who had mild COVID-19 (a few samples of this study predate the infection). Cell type and time point are not known. Both conserved end residues are part of each CDR3. D genes are given only for firm matches. Clone sizes are given selectively: once, few, many, or a class where the clone is expanded.

V,J,length,size,D,DNA,CDR3
TRBV5-1,TRBJ2-1,13,few,-,TGCGCCAGCAGCTCCTTCCGAGGGAATGAGCAGTTCTTC,CASSSFRGNEQFF
TRBV24-1,TRBJ2-7,13,few,TRBD1,TGTGCCACCAGTGACGGGACAGCCGACGAGCAGTACTTC,CATSDGTADEQYF
TRBV7-9,TRBJ2-5,14,-,TRBD1,TGTGCCAGCAGTCTGGGACAGGGGTATGAGACCCAGTACTTC,CASSLGQGYETQYF
TRBV25-1,TRBJ1-6,14,-,-,TGTGCCAGCAGTGAATCCGGGGGGTTTTCACCCCTCCACTTT,CASSESGGFSPLHF
TRBV20-1,TRBJ2-1,16,-,-,TGCAGTGTTACCACCTACGGCCACAGCCTCTACAATGAGCAGTTCTTC,CSVTTYGHSLYNEQFF
TRBV9,TRBJ2-5,16,-,TRBD2,TGTGCCAGCAACGCGGGGGGTGACGTCCGGGGGGAGACCCAGTACTTC,CASNAGGDVRGETQYF
TRBV9,TRBJ2-3,15,-,-,TGTGCCAGCAGCGTAGTAGGGGACTTCACAGATACGCAGTATTTT,CASSVVGDFTDTQYF
TRBV6-1,TRBJ1-5,16,-,-,TGTGCCAGCAGTGCTTACAAATCGGACGGCGCGGAGCCCCAGCATTTT,CASSAYKSDGAEPQHF
TRBV6-5,TRBJ2-7,17,few,TRBD2,TGTGCCAGCAGCTCCGGACTAGTAACTATACAAGCCTACGAGCAGTACTTC,CASSSGLVTIQAYEQYF
TRBV20-1,TRBJ2-1,11,-,-,TGCAGTGCTTGGGGGTGGAATGAGCAGTTCTTC,CSAWGWNEQFF
TRBV5-1,TRBJ2-7,16,few,-,TGCGCCAGCAGCTTCCAGGGCCCGGGCTACACTTACGAGCAGTACTTC,CASSFQGPGYTYEQYF
TRBV16,TRBJ1-1,14,few,-,TGTGCCAGCAGCCAAGGAAAATCAGGGGTACCAGCTTTCTTT,CASSQGKSGVPAFF
TRBV27,TRBJ1-1,16,few,-,TGTGCCAGCAGTCCTCGGCCCATCACCTCGGGCACTGAAGCTTTCTTT,CASSPRPITSGTEAFF
TRBV14,TRBJ2-7,17,-,-,TGTGCCAGCAGCCCGACAGGGATGGGAGGGGGCTCCTACGAGCAGTACTTC,CASSPTGMGGGSYEQYF
TRBV11-2,TRBJ2-1,18,few,TRBD1,TGTGCCAGCAGCTTAGATACCCTTGGACAGGGGGCCTACAATGAGCAGTTCTTC,CASSLDTLGQGAYNEQFF
TRBV4-2,TRBJ1-5,16,few,TRBD1,TGTGCCAGCAGCCAAGGGACAGGGGGCCCTTATCAGCCCCAGCATTTT,CASSQGTGGPYQPQHF
TRBV30,TRBJ1-1,12,-,-,TGTGCCTGGAGGACAATGAACACTGAAGCTTTCTTT,CAWRTMNTEAFF
TRBV12-3/TRBV12-4,TRBJ2-3,14,-,-,TGTGCCAGCAGCCCGGGAGTTGTCACAGATACGCAGTATTTT,CASSPGVVTDTQYF
TRBV4-1,TRBJ2-2,14,once,TRBD1,TGCGCCAGCAGCCAGACAGGGTGGGGCGGGGAGCTGTTTTTT,CASSQTGWGGELFF
TRBV20-1,TRBJ1-3,15,-,TRBD1,TGCAGTGCTACGGACAGGGGGCTTAGTGGAAACACCATATATTTT,CSATDRGLSGNTIYF
TRBV4-1,TRBJ1-3,15,-,-,TGCGCCAGCAGCCAAGATGAACGGACGGGAAACACCATATATTTT,CASSQDERTGNTIYF
TRBV12-3/TRBV12-4,TRBJ2-7,14,few,-,TGTGCCAGCAGTTTAGCGGTATCCCACTACGAGCAGTACTTC,CASSLAVSHYEQYF
TRBV4-3,TRBJ2-3,17,few,TRBD2,TGCGCCAGCAGCCAAGATCAGGTAGCGGGAGGGGAAGATACGCAGTATTTT,CASSQDQVAGGEDTQYF
TRBV5-6,TRBJ2-3,14,few,-,TGTGCCAGCAGCTCCGTCCGGGGGACAGATACGCAGTATTTT,CASSSVRGTDTQYF
TRBV6-2/TRBV6-3,TRBJ1-2,13,-,-,TGTGCCAGCAGTTACTCCGGGACCTATGGCTACACCTTC,CASSYSGTYGYTF
TRBV6-4,TRBJ2-3,15,once,TRBD2,TGTGCCAGCAGTGTCACTAGCGAACCCACAGATACGCGGTATTTT,CASSVTSEPTDTRYF
TRBV4-1,TRBJ2-3,13,few,TRBD1,TGCGCCAGCAAGGGACAGGGCACAGATACGCAGTATTTT,CASKGQGTDTQYF
TRBV7-6,TRBJ2-7,15,few,TRBD1,TGTGCCAGCAGCTTACAAGACAGGGGGCCATACGAGCAGTACTTC,CASSLQDRGPYEQYF
TRBV7-9,TRBJ2-7,14,few,-,TGTGCCAGCAGCTTAGTGTCAGGGCCGGGCGAGCAGTACTTC,CASSLVSGPGEQYF
TRBV6-1,TRBJ2-7,16,few,TRBD2,TGTGCCAGCAGTGAATTAACTAGCGGGAGCTCCGGCGAGCAGTACTTC,CASSELTSGSSGEQYF
TRBV12-3/TRBV12-4,TRBJ1-2,12,once,-,-,CASSFGQGAHTF
TRBV7-2,TRBJ1-1,13,-,-,TGTGCCAGCAGCTCTCGACTCGTCACTGAAGCTTTCTTT,CASSSRLVTEAFF
TRBV20-1,TRBJ1-5,13,-,-,TGCAGTGCTAGAGAGGACACGGCTTGGCCCCAGCATTTT,CSAREDTAWPQHF
TRBV24-1,TRBJ2-7,15,few,-,TGTGCCACCAGTGATCCCCGGGCAGCGACCTACGAGCAGTACTTC,CATSDPRAATYEQYF
TRBV7-9,TRBJ2-1,15,many,-,TGTGCCAGCAGCCCTAGCAAGCTAAGTTACAATGAGCAGTTCTTC,CASSPSKLSYNEQFF
TRBV4-1,TRBJ2-2,15,-,-,TGCGCCAGCAGCCAAGTCTCTCCAAACACCGGGGAGCTGTTTTTT,CASSQVSPNTGELFF
TRBV7-9,TRBJ1-2,16,-,-,TGTGCCAGCAGCTTAGAAGGTCTGGCAGGCGCCTATGGCTACACCTTC,CASSLEGLAGAYGYTF
TRBV11-2,TRBJ2-7,14,-,-,TGTGCCAGCAGCTTAGTGGCGTCACTCTACGAGCAGTACTTC,CASSLVASLYEQYF
TRBV7-9,TRBJ1-4,15,few,-,TGTGCCAGCAGCTCGAGTGGGTCGGGAATTGAAAAACTGTTTTTT,CASSSSGSGIEKLFF
TRBV7-9,TRBJ2-1,14,-,-,TGTGCCAGCAGCTACGAGGTTTCCTACAATGAGCAGTTCTTC,CASSYEVSYNEQFF
TRBV29-1,TRBJ2-7,15,-,-,TGCAGCGCCGACGTATTGCGGACAGACTCCTACGAGCAGTACTTC,CSADVLRTDSYEQYF
TRBV11-2,TRBJ1-2,15,few,-,TGTGCCAGCAGCTTAGATGGGGCAGGGGTGCTTGGCTACACCTTC,CASSLDGAGVLGYTF
TRBV9,TRBJ1-3,16,once,-,TGTGCCAGCAGCGTAGTGGCAGAACCCTCTGGAAACACCATATATTTT,CASSVVAEPSGNTIYF
TRBV6-6,TRBJ2-1,14,-,TRBD1,TGTGCCAGCAGAAAGACAGGGTCAGGTAATGAGCAGTTCTTC,CASRKTGSGNEQFF
TRBV7-2,TRBJ2-3,12,few,-,TGTGCCAGCAGCTTACAAGCAGATACGCAGTATTTT,CASSLQADTQYF
TRBV12-3/TRBV12-4,TRBJ2-7,17,few,-,TGTGCCAGCAGTTTGTTGCGGAAGGGGGGGCCCGAAGACGAGCAGTACTTC,CASSLLRKGGPEDEQYF
TRBV3-1,TRBJ2-2,13,few,-,TGTGCCAGCAGCCAATCTAATTTCGGGGAGCTGTTTTTT,CASSQSNFGELFF
TRBV20-1,TRBJ2-7,14,-,-,TGCAGTGCTAGAGATAGGCGGATCCCCTACGAGCAGTACTTC,CSARDRRIPYEQYF
TRBV12-3/TRBV12-4,TRBJ1-1,15,few,-,TGTGCCAGCAGTTCGTTTTGGCAGGCGAACACTGAAGCTTTCTTT,CASSSFWQANTEAFF
TRBV4-2,TRBJ2-7,16,-,-,TGTGCCAGCAGCCAAGGTCCTAGCGAGAGCTCCTACGAGCAGTACTTC,CASSQGPSESSYEQYF
TRBV9,TRBJ2-3,16,-,TRBD2,TGTGCCAGCAGCATGACGACTAGCGGGAAGGCGGATACGCAGTATTTT,CASSMTTSGKADTQYF